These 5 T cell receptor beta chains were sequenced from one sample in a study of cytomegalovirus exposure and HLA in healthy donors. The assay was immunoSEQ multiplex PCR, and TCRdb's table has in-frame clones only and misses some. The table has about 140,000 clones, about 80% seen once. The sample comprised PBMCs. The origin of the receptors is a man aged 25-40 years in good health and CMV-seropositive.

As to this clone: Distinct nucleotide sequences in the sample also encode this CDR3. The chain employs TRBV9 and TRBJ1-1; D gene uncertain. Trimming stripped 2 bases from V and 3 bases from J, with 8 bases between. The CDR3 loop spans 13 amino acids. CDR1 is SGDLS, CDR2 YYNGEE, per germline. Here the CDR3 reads CASSVGGYTEAFF. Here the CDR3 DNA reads TGTGCCAGCAGCGTCGGCGGTTACACTGAAGCTTTCTTT.

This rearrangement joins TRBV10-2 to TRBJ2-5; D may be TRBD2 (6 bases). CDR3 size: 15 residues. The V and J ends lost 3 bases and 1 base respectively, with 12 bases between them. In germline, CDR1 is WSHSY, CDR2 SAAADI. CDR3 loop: CASSDNSGVQETQYF. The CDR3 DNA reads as TGCGCCAGCAGTGATAATAGCGGAGTCCAAGAGACCCAGTACTTC.

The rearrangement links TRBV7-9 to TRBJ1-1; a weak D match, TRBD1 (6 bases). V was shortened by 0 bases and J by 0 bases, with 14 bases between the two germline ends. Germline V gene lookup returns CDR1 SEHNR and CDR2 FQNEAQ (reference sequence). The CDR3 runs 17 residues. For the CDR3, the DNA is TGTGCCAGCAGCTTAGCCAGGGGATTTCTCATGAACACTGAAGCTTTCTTT. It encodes CASSLARGFLMNTEAFF.

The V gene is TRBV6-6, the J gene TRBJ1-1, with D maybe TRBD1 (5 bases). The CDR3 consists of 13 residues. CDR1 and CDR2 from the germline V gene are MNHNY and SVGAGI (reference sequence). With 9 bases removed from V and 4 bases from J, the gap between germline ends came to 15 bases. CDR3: CASNQGWGTEAFF. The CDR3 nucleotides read TGTGCCAGTAACCAGGGATGGGGCACTGAAGCTTTCTTT.

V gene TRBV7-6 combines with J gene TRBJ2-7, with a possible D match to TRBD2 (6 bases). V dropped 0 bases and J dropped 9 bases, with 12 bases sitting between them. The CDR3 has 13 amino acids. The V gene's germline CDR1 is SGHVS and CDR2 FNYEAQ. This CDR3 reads CASSLARDFGQYF. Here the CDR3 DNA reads TGTGCCAGCAGCTTAGCCCGGGACTTCGGGCAGTACTTC.